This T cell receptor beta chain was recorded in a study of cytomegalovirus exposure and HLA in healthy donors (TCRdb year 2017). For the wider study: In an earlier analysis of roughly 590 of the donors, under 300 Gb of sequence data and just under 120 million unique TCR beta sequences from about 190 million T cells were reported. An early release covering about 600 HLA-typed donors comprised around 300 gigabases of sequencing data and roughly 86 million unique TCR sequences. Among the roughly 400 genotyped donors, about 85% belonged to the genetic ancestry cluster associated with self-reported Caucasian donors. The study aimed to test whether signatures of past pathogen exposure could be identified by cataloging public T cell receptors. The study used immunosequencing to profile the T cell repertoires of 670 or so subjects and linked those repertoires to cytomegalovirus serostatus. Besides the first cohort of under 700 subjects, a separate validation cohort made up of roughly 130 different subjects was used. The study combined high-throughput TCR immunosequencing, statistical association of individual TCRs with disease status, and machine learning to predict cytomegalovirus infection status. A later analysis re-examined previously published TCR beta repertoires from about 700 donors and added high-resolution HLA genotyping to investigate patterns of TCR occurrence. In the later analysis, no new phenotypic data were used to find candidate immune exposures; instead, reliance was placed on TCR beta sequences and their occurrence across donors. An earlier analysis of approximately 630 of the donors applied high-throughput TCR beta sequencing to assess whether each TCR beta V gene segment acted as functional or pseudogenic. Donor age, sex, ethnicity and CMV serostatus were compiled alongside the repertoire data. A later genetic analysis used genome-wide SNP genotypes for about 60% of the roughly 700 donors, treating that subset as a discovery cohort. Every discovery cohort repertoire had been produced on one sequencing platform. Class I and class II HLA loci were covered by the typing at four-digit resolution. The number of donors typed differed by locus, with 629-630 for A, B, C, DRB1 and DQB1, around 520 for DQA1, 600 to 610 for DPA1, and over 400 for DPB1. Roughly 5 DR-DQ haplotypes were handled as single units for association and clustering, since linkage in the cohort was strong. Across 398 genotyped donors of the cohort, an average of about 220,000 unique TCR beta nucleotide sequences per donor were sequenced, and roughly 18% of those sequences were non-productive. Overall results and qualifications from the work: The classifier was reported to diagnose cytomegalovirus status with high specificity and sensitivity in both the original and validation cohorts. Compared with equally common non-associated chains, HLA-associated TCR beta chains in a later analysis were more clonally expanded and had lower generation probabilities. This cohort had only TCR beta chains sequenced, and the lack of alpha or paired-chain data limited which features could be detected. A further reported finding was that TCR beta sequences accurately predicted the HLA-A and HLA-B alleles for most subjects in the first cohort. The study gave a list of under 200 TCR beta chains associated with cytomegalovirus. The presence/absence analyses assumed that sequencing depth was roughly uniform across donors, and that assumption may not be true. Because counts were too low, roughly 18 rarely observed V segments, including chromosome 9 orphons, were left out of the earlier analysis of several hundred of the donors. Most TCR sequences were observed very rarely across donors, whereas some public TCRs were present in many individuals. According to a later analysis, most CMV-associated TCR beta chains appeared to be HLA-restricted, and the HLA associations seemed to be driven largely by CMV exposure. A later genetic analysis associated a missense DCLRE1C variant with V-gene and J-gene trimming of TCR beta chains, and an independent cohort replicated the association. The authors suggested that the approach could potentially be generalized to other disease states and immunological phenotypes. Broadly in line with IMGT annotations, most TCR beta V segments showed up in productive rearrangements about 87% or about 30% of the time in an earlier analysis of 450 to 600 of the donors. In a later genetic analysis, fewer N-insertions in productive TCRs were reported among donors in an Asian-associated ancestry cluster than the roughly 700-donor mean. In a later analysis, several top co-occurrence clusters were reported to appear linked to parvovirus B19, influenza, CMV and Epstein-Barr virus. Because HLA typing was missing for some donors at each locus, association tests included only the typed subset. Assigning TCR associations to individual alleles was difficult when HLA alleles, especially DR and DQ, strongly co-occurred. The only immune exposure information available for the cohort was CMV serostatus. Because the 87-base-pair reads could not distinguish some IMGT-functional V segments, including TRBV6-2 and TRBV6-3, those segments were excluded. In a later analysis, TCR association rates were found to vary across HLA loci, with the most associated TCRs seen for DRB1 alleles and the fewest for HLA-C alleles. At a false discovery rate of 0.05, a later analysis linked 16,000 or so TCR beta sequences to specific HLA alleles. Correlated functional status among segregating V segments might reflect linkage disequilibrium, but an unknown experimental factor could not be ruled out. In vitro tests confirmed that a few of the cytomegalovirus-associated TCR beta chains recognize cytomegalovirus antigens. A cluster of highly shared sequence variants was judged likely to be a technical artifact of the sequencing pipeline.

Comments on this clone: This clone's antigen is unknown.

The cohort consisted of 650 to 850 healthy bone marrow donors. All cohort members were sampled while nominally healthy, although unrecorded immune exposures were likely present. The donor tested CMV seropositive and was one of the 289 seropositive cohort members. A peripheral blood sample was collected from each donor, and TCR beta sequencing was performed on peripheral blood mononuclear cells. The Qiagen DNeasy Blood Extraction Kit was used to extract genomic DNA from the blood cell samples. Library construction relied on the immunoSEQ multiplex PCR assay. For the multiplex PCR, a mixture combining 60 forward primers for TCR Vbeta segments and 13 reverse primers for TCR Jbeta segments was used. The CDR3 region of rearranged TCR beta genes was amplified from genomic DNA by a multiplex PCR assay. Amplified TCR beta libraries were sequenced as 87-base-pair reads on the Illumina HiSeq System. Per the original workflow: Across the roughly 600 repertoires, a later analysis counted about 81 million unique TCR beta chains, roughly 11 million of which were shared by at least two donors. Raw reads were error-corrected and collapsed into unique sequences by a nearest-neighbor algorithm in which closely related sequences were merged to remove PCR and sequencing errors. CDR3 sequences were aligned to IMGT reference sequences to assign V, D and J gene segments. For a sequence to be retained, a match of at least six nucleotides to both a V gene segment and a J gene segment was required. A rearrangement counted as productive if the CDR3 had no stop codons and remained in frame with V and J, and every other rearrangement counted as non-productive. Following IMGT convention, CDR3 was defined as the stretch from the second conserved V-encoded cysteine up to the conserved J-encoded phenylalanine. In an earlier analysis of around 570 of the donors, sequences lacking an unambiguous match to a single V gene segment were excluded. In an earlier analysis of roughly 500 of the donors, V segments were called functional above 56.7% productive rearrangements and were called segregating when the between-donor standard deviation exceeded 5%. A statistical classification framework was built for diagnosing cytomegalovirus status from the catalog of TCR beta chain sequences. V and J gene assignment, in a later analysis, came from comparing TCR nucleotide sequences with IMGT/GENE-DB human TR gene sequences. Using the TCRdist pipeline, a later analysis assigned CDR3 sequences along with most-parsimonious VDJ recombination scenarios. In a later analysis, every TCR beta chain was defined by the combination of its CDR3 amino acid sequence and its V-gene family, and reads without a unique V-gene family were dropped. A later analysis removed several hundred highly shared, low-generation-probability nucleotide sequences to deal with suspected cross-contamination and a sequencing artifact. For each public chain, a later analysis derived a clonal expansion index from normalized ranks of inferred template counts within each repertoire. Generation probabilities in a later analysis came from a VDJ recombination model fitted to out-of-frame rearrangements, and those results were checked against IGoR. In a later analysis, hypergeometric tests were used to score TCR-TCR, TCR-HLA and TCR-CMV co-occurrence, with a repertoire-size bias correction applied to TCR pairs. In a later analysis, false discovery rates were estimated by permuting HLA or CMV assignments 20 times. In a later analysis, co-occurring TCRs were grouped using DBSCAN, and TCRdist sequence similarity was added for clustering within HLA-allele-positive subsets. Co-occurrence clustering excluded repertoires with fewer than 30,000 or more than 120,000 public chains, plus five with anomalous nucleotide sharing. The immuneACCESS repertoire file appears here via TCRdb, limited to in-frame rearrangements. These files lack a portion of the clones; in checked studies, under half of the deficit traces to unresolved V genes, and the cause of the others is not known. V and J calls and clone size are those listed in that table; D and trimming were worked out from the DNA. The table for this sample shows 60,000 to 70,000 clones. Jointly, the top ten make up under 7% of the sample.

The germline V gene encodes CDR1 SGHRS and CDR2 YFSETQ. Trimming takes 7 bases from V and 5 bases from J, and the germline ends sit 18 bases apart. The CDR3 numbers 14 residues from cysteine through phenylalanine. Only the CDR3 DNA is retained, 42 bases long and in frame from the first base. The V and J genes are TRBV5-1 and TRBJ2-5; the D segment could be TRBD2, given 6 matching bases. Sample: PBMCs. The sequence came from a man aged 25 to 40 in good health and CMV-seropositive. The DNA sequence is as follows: TGCGCCAGCGTCCCTGGGGGGATCACCGAGACCCAGTACTTC. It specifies CASVPGGITETQYF.